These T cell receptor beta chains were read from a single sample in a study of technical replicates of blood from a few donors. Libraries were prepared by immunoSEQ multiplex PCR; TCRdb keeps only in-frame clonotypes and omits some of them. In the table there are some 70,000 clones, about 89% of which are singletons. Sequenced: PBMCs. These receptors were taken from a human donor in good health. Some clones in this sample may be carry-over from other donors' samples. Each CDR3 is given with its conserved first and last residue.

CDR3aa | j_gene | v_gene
CASRGRTGPFRIQETQYF | TRBJ2-5 | TRBV27
CASTGIAGGLAKNIQYF | TRBJ2-4 | TRBV19
CASSQGLPDAEQYF | TRBJ2-7 | TRBV6-6
CASSFPGEDHTYGYTF | TRBJ1-2 | TRBV7-9
CASRPGGLSLRNTIYF | TRBJ1-3 | TRBV19
CASSLGSSGNTIYF | TRBJ1-3 | TRBV13
CAWSLTELNTEAFF | TRBJ1-1 | TRBV30
CASSQGQIGNQPQHF | TRBJ1-5 | TRBV5-8
CAISEAGDTQYF | TRBJ2-3 | TRBV10-3
CASSQNLGTIYF | TRBJ1-3 | TRBV4-1
CATSRGWGRSTNEKLFF | TRBJ1-4 | TRBV15
CASSLSGGYNEQFF | TRBJ2-1 | TRBV5-1
CASGVNDNEQFF | TRBJ2-1 | TRBV5-1
CASSQDRDNQPQHF | TRBJ1-5 | TRBV4-2